The next 2 T cell receptor beta chains were all read from a single sample in a study of cytomegalovirus exposure and HLA in healthy donors. Researchers ran the PCR with 60 Vbeta and 13 Jbeta primers. Clones were sequenced by immunoSEQ multiplex PCR, and TCRdb holds only the in-frame ones, with some missing. The sample includes about 250,000 clones, around nine tenths of them seen just once. The source material was PBMCs. Receptor source: a girl aged 2 to 9 in good health and CMV-seronegative.

A single count supports this clone. The V and J genes are TRBV19 and TRBJ2-5; no reliable D call. Per the germline V gene, CDR1 is LNHDA and CDR2 is SQIVND (reference sequence). V was cut by 5 bases and J by 1 base, with 11 bases left in between. The CDR3 totals 14 residues. CDR3: CASSAYYRQETQYF. In nucleotides, the CDR3 is TGTGCCAGTAGTGCCTACTATCGCCAAGAGACCCAGTACTTC.

The chain links TRBV4-1 to TRBJ2-7, with a weak D call TRBD2 (5 bases). CDR3 length: 15 amino acids. Germline lookup yields CDR1 MGHRA and CDR2 YSYEKL. Between the trimmed V and J ends, which lost 1 base and 0 bases, there was a span of 10 bases. Here the CDR3 reads CASSQGGAGSYEQYF. The CDR3 region has the DNA TGCGCCAGCAGCCAAGGGGGTGCGGGCTCCTACGAGCAGTACTTC.